The 9 T cell receptor beta chains below were found in one sample sequenced in a study of cytomegalovirus exposure and HLA in healthy donors. The PCR used 60 Vbeta and 13 Jbeta primers. The repertoire was sequenced with immunoSEQ multiplex PCR; TCRdb's copy has only in-frame clones and lacks some. The sample lists 150,000 to 200,000 clones; 75% to 90% were seen once. The sequenced material came from PBMCs. The receptors were sampled from a man under 40 in good health and CMV-seropositive.

The chain links TRBV7-9 to TRBJ2-1, with TRBD2 as a possible D gene (6 bases). Germline-derived CDR1 and CDR2 are SEHNR and FQNEAQ (reference sequence). Trimming pared 1 base from V and 0 bases from J, leaving 10 bases between. The CDR3 sequence is 16 residues long. The CDR3 region is CASSLVWRGSYNEQFF. The CDR3 bases are TGTGCCAGCAGCTTAGTGTGGCGGGGCTCCTACAATGAGCAGTTCTTC.

This rearrangement joins TRBV18 to TRBJ1-1, with D possibly matching TRBD1 (5 bases). In germline, CDR1 is KGHSH, CDR2 LQKENI. V was clipped by 0 bases and J by 6 bases, with 14 bases between them. The CDR3 runs 15 residues. For the CDR3, the DNA is TGTGCCAGCTCACCACCGGTGACAGAGCAACCTGAAGCTTTCTTT. Its translation is CASSPPVTEQPEAFF.

The gene calls are TRBV28 and TRBJ2-5; 8 bases fit TRBD1. The assigned J gene may be wrong: the sequence end matches TRBJ2-7 better. Germline values: CDR1 MDHEN, CDR2 SYDVKM. The CDR3 extends over 16 amino acids. The CDR3 region has the DNA TGTGCCAGCAGGCCCTTTGGACAGGGCCTCTCCTACGAGCAGTACTTC. It encodes CASRPFGQGLSYEQYF.

For this clone: A junction boundary mismatches the germline segment, possibly from a read error. The chain links TRBV7-9 to TRBJ2-7; maybe TRBD2 (5 bases). Germline CDR1 is SEHNR and CDR2 is FQNEAQ (reference sequence). The CDR3 spans 12 residues. The CDR3 coding sequence is TGTACCAGCGGAAGGACTGGGTACGAGCAGTACTTC. It encodes CTSGRTGYEQYF.

The V call is TRBV9, the J call TRBJ2-1, with 11 bases that match TRBD2. CDR1 is SGDLS, CDR2 YYNGEE, per germline. The CDR3 has 17 residues. J lost 8 bases, V lost 3 bases, and 13 bases had no gene match. CDR3 protein: CASSGGGTSGFGDEQFF. CDR3 DNA sequence: TGTGCCAGCAGCGGAGGGGGGACTAGCGGTTTTGGGGATGAGCAGTTCTTC.

The chain joins TRBV30 to TRBJ2-2; 9 bases match TRBD2. The CDR3 spans 15 residues. V dropped 2 bases and J dropped 3; count of bases not matched to a gene: 4. From germline, CDR1 is GTSNPN and CDR2 SVGIG (reference sequence). This CDR3 reads CAWSSRGRDTGELFF. The DNA for the CDR3 is TGTGCCTGGAGTTCACGCGGGAGGGACACCGGGGAGCTGTTTTTT.

This clone appeared once. The chain carries TRBV30 and TRBJ1-1, with D possibly matching TRBD1 (5 bases). V was trimmed by 3 bases and J by 1 base, leaving 9 bases between them. The CDR3 has 13 residues. The V gene's germline CDR1 is GTSNPN and CDR2 SVGIG (reference sequence). This chain's CDR3 is CAWRGTGNTEAFF. CDR3 coding DNA: TGTGCCTGGAGGGGAACAGGGAACACTGAAGCTTTCTTT. Full variable domain (missing parts from reference TRBV30 and TRBJ1-1): SQTIHQWPATLVQPVGSPLSLECTVEGTSNPNLYWYRQAAGRGLQLLFYSVGIGQISSEVPQNLSASRPQDRQFILSSKKLLLSDSGFYLCAWRGTGNTEAFFGQGTRLTVV.

This chain connects TRBV10-2 to TRBJ2-7; possibly TRBD1 for D (5 bases). This CDR3 has 13 residues. With 5 bases removed from V and 0 bases from J, the gap between germline ends came to 8 bases. Germline CDR1 is WSHSY and CDR2 is SAAADI. CDR3 in DNA: TGCGCCAGCAGTCAGGGCTACTCCTACGAGCAGTACTTC. Translated: CASSQGYSYEQYF.

V is TRBV30 and J is TRBJ2-7; possibly TRBD1 for D (6 bases). Germline V gene lookup returns CDR1 GTSNPN and CDR2 SVGIG (reference sequence). CDR3 size: 15 residues. The V end lost 0 bases, the J end lost 3 bases, and 15 bases lay between the germline ends. The CDR3 protein is CAWSVREQGIYEQYF. The CDR3 DNA reads as TGTGCCTGGAGTGTACGGGAACAGGGTATCTACGAGCAGTACTTC.